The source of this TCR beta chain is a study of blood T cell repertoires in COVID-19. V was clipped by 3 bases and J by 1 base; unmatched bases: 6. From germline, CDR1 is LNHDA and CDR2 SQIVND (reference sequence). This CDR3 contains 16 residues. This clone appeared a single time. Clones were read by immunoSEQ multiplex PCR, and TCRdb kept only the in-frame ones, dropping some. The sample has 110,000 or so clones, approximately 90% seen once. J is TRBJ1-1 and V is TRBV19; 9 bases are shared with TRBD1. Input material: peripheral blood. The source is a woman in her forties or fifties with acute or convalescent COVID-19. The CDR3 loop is CASSMGQGITNTEAFF. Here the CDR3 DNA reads TGTGCCAGTAGTATGGGACAGGGAATAACGAACACTGAAGCTTTCTTT.